The clone carrying this T cell receptor (beta chain) has just a few counts. Its antigen is not known. Sequence data for DNA of cultured CD4+ T cells were generated by the Oncomine TCR Beta short-read assay. TCRdb independently ran MiXCR on the PCR reads; one entry per CDR3 protein. This table has 28,000 or so distinct CDR3 sequences, less than 50% appearing once. Treatment reported: roughly 11-day PBMC culture with coronavirus spike peptide pools or control peptides (ViraFEST assay). This sample stems from a study of vaccination and CD4 T cells after COVID-19. Background on the study: Nasal swab PCR detected SARS-CoV-2 in convalescent patients; nine had mild disease, one severe. Collection of post-vaccine samples followed dose two by a median around 70 days, spanning a range of 14 to 241.

Points from the study as a whole: 304 of 307 vaccine-specific clones from convalescent patients were spike mono-reactive.

This CDR3 is built from 13 residues. The germline V gene encodes CDR1 SGHVS and CDR2 FNYEAQ. Trimming took off 5 bases at V and 2 bases at J, with 9 bases between the two ends. The sequenced material came from CD4+ T cells from blood, cultured in vitro. This receptor was obtained from a human donor who had recovered from COVID-19. This chain links TRBV7-6 with TRBJ1-2, with D maybe TRBD1 (6 bases). CDR3 amino acids: CASSRTENYGYTF. CDR3 sequence (DNA): TGTGCCAGCAGCCGGACAGAAAACTATGGCTACACCTTC.